This is a list of T cell receptor beta chains from one sample in a study of blood T cell repertoires in COVID-19. TCRdb's copy holds only in-frame clones and misses some; the assay was immunoSEQ multiplex PCR. The table shows some 50,000 clones, with around 80% occurring only once. The sample was peripheral blood. These receptors originate from a human donor in a cohort sampled during active COVID-19. The conserved cysteine and the conserved F or W are not part of the CDR3 here. Clone size appears in some rows only: once, few, many, or a class for an expanded clone.

CDR3 length: 13
clone size: few
J gene: TRBJ1-6
V gene: TRBV6-2/TRBV6-3
CDR3 protein: ASSPGLGGHSPLH

CDR3 length: 13
clone size: NA
J gene: TRBJ1-1
V gene: TRBV27
CDR3 protein: ASSLKRGMNTEAF

CDR3 length: 13
clone size: NA
J gene: TRBJ1-1
V gene: TRBV6-5
CDR3 protein: ASSSRWGGSTEAF

CDR3 length: 12
clone size: NA
J gene: TRBJ1-1
V gene: TRBV6-4
CDR3 protein: ASSPGTLNTEAF

CDR3 length: 12
clone size: NA
J gene: TRBJ1-2
V gene: TRBV5-1
CDR3 protein: ASSPDRGQYGYT

CDR3 length: 11
clone size: NA
J gene: TRBJ1-1
V gene: TRBV6-5
CDR3 protein: ASSPDRGTEAF

CDR3 length: 11
clone size: few
J gene: TRBJ2-5
V gene: TRBV6-5
CDR3 protein: ASTTTGAETQY

CDR3 length: 11
clone size: NA
J gene: TRBJ1-5
V gene: TRBV11-2
CDR3 protein: ASSLDRDQPQH

CDR3 length: 14
clone size: NA
J gene: TRBJ2-3
V gene: TRBV7-2
CDR3 protein: ASSLVGSGGADTQY

CDR3 length: 11
clone size: once
J gene: TRBJ2-7
V gene: TRBV7-9
CDR3 protein: ASSPDSNYEQY

CDR3 length: 13
clone size: once
J gene: TRBJ1-1
V gene: TRBV4-1
CDR3 protein: ASSQGVGAHPEAF

CDR3 length: 15
clone size: NA
J gene: TRBJ2-3
V gene: TRBV5-6
CDR3 protein: ASSLLAGGLSTDTQY

CDR3 length: 10
clone size: few
J gene: TRBJ1-1
V gene: TRBV6-5
CDR3 protein: ATRVSNTEAF

CDR3 length: 16
clone size: NA
J gene: TRBJ1-4
V gene: TRBV5-4
CDR3 protein: ASSAHRDRGSANEKLF

CDR3 length: 13
clone size: NA
J gene: TRBJ2-1
V gene: TRBV7-8
CDR3 protein: ASSFPSGGVGEQF

CDR3 length: 13
clone size: NA
J gene: TRBJ2-2
V gene: TRBV6-6
CDR3 protein: ASSWDRAAAGELF

CDR3 length: 12
clone size: NA
J gene: TRBJ2-5
V gene: TRBV18
CDR3 protein: ASSRQGARETQY

CDR3 length: 13
clone size: once
J gene: TRBJ1-2
V gene: TRBV6-5
CDR3 protein: ASSPLTGGRYGYT